What follows are 22 T cell receptor beta chains derived from one specimen sequenced in a study of T cells in Graves' hyperthyroidism and ophthalmopathy (dated by TCRdb to about 2019). The library was prepared using multiplex PCR. The instrument was an Illumina HiSeq 2000. The TCR beta CDR3 regions were amplified from RNA transcripts. For the first round of RT-PCR on the TCR CDR3, the HTBI primer set was used together with the Qiagen OneStep RT-PCR kit. TCRdb reprocessed the public reads (quality trimming at Q25 with fastp, clone calling with MiXCR) and kept in-frame beta chains. Rows with one shared CDR3 protein collapse into an entry with the most common genes and DNA. Within this sample are about 660,000 distinct CDR3 sequences, with roughly 46% of them counted one time only. The top ten constitute 7% to 7.5% of the sample. The specimen was peripheral blood or thyroid tissue (not recorded which). The receptor set was obtained from an adult man with Graves' disease, either hyperthyroidism or ophthalmopathy (not recorded which).

This clonotype has a count of ten or more. The chain is built from TRBV29-1 and TRBJ1-2, with a weak D call TRBD1 (6 bases). This CDR3 region has 13 residues. The V gene's germline CDR1 is SQVTM and CDR2 ANQGSEA. The V end was cut by 6 bases, the J end by 0 bases, with 11 bases between. CDR3 loop: CSVPDRTNYGYTF. The DNA of the CDR3 is TGCAGCGTCCCTGACAGGACTAACTATGGCTACACCTTC.

The V and J genes are TRBV19 and TRBJ1-1, with a weak D call TRBD1 (6 bases). V was shortened by 11 bases and J by 8 bases, with 15 bases between the two germline ends. The CDR3 is made up of 11 amino acids. CDR1 is LNHDA and CDR2 is SQIVND in the germline V gene (reference sequence). The CDR3 spells CAWTAASEAFF. CDR3 in DNA: TGTGCCTGGACAGCCGCCTCCGAAGCTTTCTTT.

There are many counts of this clonotype. The rearrangement uses TRBV10-3 and TRBJ2-5; TRBD2 aligns across 13 bases. The CDR3 is made up of 16 amino acids. The germline CDR1 and CDR2 sequences are ENHRY and SYGVKD. V was clipped by 3 bases and J by 5 bases; unmatched bases: 6. CDR3 bases: TGTGCCATCAGTGATAGGGGGACTAGCGGGAAGGAGACCCAGTACTTC. Translating it yields CAISDRGTSGKETQYF.

In its sample, this clonotype was seen many times. V and J are TRBV7-2 and TRBJ2-5; 8 bases map to TRBD2. Germline CDR1 and CDR2: SGHTA and FQGNSA. This CDR3 spans 13 amino acids. Losses at the gene ends were 4 bases for V and 4 bases for J; bases not matched to a gene: 2. In DNA, the CDR3 is TGTGCCAGCAGCTGGCGGGGGGCAGAGACCCAGTACTTC. It is translated as CASSWRGAETQYF.

This rearrangement joins TRBV7-8 to TRBJ2-7, with 9 positions matching TRBD2. V lost 6 bases to trimming and J lost 5 bases; unmatched junction nucleotides: 8. Germline V lookup: CDR1 SGHVS, CDR2 FQNEAQ. This CDR3 is 14 amino acids long. The CDR3 protein is CASSNSGSRDEQYF. CDR3 in DNA: TGTGCCAGCAGTAATAGCGGGAGTCGAGACGAGCAGTACTTC.

The chain couples TRBV14 to TRBJ1-2, with D unresolved. The CDR3 has 14 residues. Germline V gives CDR1 SGHDN, CDR2 FVKESK. The V and J ends lost 4 bases and 8 bases respectively, with 17 bases between them. The CDR3 sequence is CASSPRSATGGYTF. The CDR3 DNA follows: TGTGCCAGCAGCCCCCGGTCAGCCACGGGCGGCTACACCTTC.

This clonotype was counted once. The rearrangement joins TRBV11-2 to TRBJ2-3, with D unresolved. This CDR3 comprises 15 residues. CDR1 is SGHAT, CDR2 FQNNGV, per germline. V was cut by 3 bases and J by 2 bases, with 12 bases left in between. Here the CDR3 reads CASSFRAGYTDTQYF. The CDR3 DNA sequence: TGTGCCAGCAGCTTCCGGGCAGGCTACACAGATACGCAGTATTTT. The whole variable domain, remainder taken from reference TRBV11-2 and TRBJ2-3, is EAGVAQSPRYKIIEKRQSVAFWCNPISGHATLYWYQQILGQGPKLLIQFQNNGVVDDSQLPKDRFSAERLKGVDSTLKIQPAKLEDSAVYLCASSFRAGYTDTQYFGPGTRLTVL.

V is TRBV19 and J is TRBJ1-2; unclear D gene. The CDR3 loop spans 16 amino acids. The V gene lost 3 bases and the J gene lost 7 bases, with 21 bases spanning the gap. Germline V gives CDR1 LNHDA, CDR2 SQIVND (reference sequence). The CDR3 region has the DNA TGTGCCAGTAGTATTACGGCCCTGGGCAGAGGTGGTGGCTACACCTTC. It is translated as CASSITALGRGGGYTF.

The rearrangement uses TRBV20-1 and TRBJ2-2; D possibly uses TRBD1 or TRBD2 (5 bases each). Deletions cut 6 bases from V and 1 base from J, with 12 bases between. Germline CDR1 and CDR2: DFQATT and SNEGSKA (reference sequence). The CDR3 is 14 amino acids. CDR3 sequence: CSAPGTVNTGELFF. In DNA form, the CDR3 reads TGCAGTGCCCCCGGGACGGTGAACACCGGGGAGCTGTTTTTT.

Remarks on this clonotype: Here the CDR3 omits its conserved ending phenylalanine or tryptophan, so a read error is the likely source. The DNA for the CDR3 is TGTGCCAGCAGCCCGGGCCTTAACTATGGCTACACCCTC. Its translation is CASSPGLNYGYTL. The chain couples TRBV5-5 to TRBJ1-2; no clear D gene. V was trimmed by 4 bases and J by 1 base, leaving 8 bases between them. This CDR3 has 13 residues. Germline CDR1 is SGHKS and CDR2 is YYEKEE (reference sequence).

This clonotype was counted only a few times. V is TRBV20-1 and J is TRBJ2-5; tentatively, D is TRBD1 (5 bases). The CDR3 loop spans 13 amino acids. V lost 1 base to trimming and J lost 2 bases, with 8 bases between them. Germline values: CDR1 DFQATT, CDR2 SNEGSKA (reference sequence). CDR3 loop: CSARVPGQETQYF. Here the CDR3 DNA reads TGCAGTGCTAGAGTGCCAGGGCAAGAGACCCAGTACTTC.

Only one count was recorded for this clonotype. The chain is built from TRBV2 and TRBJ1-2, with 7 nucleotides matching TRBD1. The ends lost 4 bases at V and 6 bases at J; junction bases unmatched: 14. Germline CDR1 reads SNHLY; CDR2 reads FYNNEI. The CDR3 covers 16 residues. The CDR3 here is CASSASPGDRADGYTF. The CDR3 bases are TGTGCCAGCAGTGCTAGCCCGGGTGACAGGGCGGATGGCTACACCTTC.

This clonotype was detected ten times or more. The chain combines TRBV24-1 with TRBJ2-7; D not certain. Trimming took 0 bases from V and 5 from J, leaving 7 bases between them. Per the germline V gene, CDR1 is KGHDR and CDR2 is SFDVKD. The CDR3 has 13 amino acids. The CDR3 region is CATSDLSRNEQYF. The CDR3 DNA is TGTGCCACCAGTGATTTGAGCAGGAACGAGCAGTACTTC.

The chain uses TRBV20-1 and TRBJ1-6; tentatively, D is TRBD1 (6 bases). The ends were cut back, 4 bases at V and 5 bases at J, with 12 bases in the middle. The CDR3 is 14 amino acids. CDR1 and CDR2 (germline): DFQATT, SNEGSKA (reference sequence). CDR3 in DNA: TGCAGTGCTAACCCGGACAGCAATAATTCACCCCTCCACTTT. This translates into CSANPDSNNSPLHF.

With regard to this clonotype: A much larger clonotype is one base distant, so this may be a read error. This rearrangement joins TRBV20-1 to TRBJ1-1, with a tentative D call TRBD1 (6 bases). Trimming pared 6 bases from V and 4 bases from J, leaving 15 bases between. The CDR3 loop spans 13 amino acids. CDR1 and CDR2 from the germline V gene are DFQATT and SNEGSKA (reference sequence). The CDR3 here is CSARGGWGTEAFF. CDR3 coding DNA: TGCAGTGCCCGGGGGGGCTGGGGCACTGAAGCTTTCTTT.

V and J are TRBV2 and TRBJ2-7; D uncertain. Trimming stripped 9 bases from V and 1 base from J, with 10 bases between. The CDR3 sequence is 12 residues long. Germline CDR1 SNHLY, CDR2 FYNNEI. The CDR3 reads CASQASSYEQYF. CDR3 bases: TGTGCCAGTCAGGCGTCTTCCTACGAGCAGTACTTC.

This clonotype was detected ten times or more. The chain has TRBV2 and TRBJ1-6; 7 bases map to TRBD1. V lost 6 bases, J lost 8 bases, and 4 bases stayed unmatched. The CDR3 length is 13 residues. Germline CDR1 reads SNHLY; CDR2 reads FYNNEI. The CDR3 DNA follows: TGTGCCAGCAGCCGGGACAGTGATTCACCCCTCCACTTT. Translation: CASSRDSDSPLHF.

The sample holds a few counts of this clonotype. J is TRBJ2-5 and V is TRBV6-6, with unresolved D. Trimming cost V 2 bases and J 1 base, with 8 bases left between them. The CDR3 consists of 14 residues. Per germline, CDR1 MNHNY and CDR2 SVGAGI (reference sequence). DNA for the CDR3: TGTGCCAGCAGTTACGGTGCCAGCCAAGAGACCCAGTACTTC. This encodes CASSYGASQETQYF.

Concerning this clonotype itself: This clone may be a read error of a much larger clone one base away. The chain combines TRBV7-4 with TRBJ1-1; TRBD1 is a possible D gene (6 bases). The CDR3 totals 13 residues. Germline V lookup: CDR1 SGHVT, CDR2 SQSDAQ. Here the CDR3 reads CASSYTGSTETFF. CDR3 coding DNA: TGTGCCAGCAGTTACACAGGGAGCACTGAAACTTTCTTT. Looking up the rest from reference TRBV7-4 and TRBJ1-1 gives the full variable domain: GAGVSQSPRYKVAKRGRDVALRCDSISGHVTLYWYRQTLGQGSEVLTYSQSDAQRDKSGRPSGRFSAERPERSVSTLKIQRTEQGDSAVYLCASSYTGSTETFFGQGTRLTVV.

The V call is TRBV19, the J call TRBJ1-5, with D maybe TRBD1 (6 bases). Trimming took off 3 bases at V and 0 bases at J, with 15 bases between the two ends. Germline values: CDR1 LNHDA, CDR2 SQIVND (reference sequence). CDR3 length equals 17 residues. The CDR3 bases are TGTGCCAGTAGTATGCAAAACAGGGCCTATAGCAATCAGCCCCAGCATTTT. Its protein product is CASSMQNRAYSNQPQHF.

In its sample, this clonotype was seen many times. The chain employs TRBV6-5 and TRBJ2-7; TRBD2 might be the D (6 bases). This CDR3 comprises 12 residues. From germline, CDR1 is MNHEY and CDR2 SVGAGI. The germline V and J ends were trimmed by 7 bases and 0 bases, with 7 bases remaining between them. The DNA of the CDR3 is TGTGCCAGCACTAGCGACTCCTACGAGCAGTACTTC. Protein: CASTSDSYEQYF.

The chain joins TRBV7-8 to TRBJ1-3, with no clear D. CDR1 and CDR2 (germline): SGHVS, FQNEAQ. The ends were cut back, 5 bases at V and 0 bases at J, with 14 bases in the middle. This CDR3 contains 16 residues. The DNA of the CDR3 is TGTGCCAGCAGCCTGACGACCCTGAACTCTGGAAACACCATATATTTT. Its protein is CASSLTTLNSGNTIYF.